The entry below describes one T cell receptor beta chain. What it binds is unknown. PCR was performed a second time for about 7 to 12 cycles using a sample-barcoded 5' primer and a J-beta primer mix. TCRdb re-derived calls from the 5' RACE reads in MiXCR, one entry per CDR3 protein. Altogether 660,000 or so distinct CDR3 sequences are present, 58% being singletons, with the ten largest covering 30% to 45%. These data originate in a study of blood T cells in healthy people across ages. Study outcomes and limitations: Greater diversity and more naive CD4+ cells were seen in long-lived donors than in aged donors. Lack of knowledge of donor CMV status possibly confounded expanded clonotype changes.

Each sample used at least 7 million PBMCs. This CDR3 is built from 13 residues. V lost 3 bases and J lost 5, with 11 bases in between. From germline, CDR1 is SGHAT and CDR2 FQNNGV. The specimen was blood. The chain joins TRBV11-2 to TRBJ2-7; D gene unclear. The TCR sequence derives from a man aged 60 to 75 in good health. The CDR3 sequence: CASSLDGTNEQYF. CDR3 bases: TGTGCCAGCAGCTTGGACGGAACCAACGAGCAGTACTTC.